One sample yielded the 4 T cell receptor beta chains listed below, sequenced in a study of shared clonotypes between healthy human individuals. Produced via immunoSEQ multiplex PCR; TCRdb's table is partial and in-frame only. This table has roughly 2,500,000 clones, 93% appearing once. Sequences were obtained from naive CD4+ T cells from PBMCs. Subset specified: CD45RA+ positively selected. These receptors were obtained from a man between 18 and 35 years old in good health. Some clones in this sample may be carry-over from other donors' samples.

The gene calls are TRBV28 and TRBJ2-3; no reliable D call. The CDR3 spans 14 residues. V shed 5 bases and J shed 8 bases, with 17 bases lying between them. From germline, CDR1 is MDHEN and CDR2 SYDVKM. CDR3 sequence (DNA): TGTGCCAGCAGTCCGTGGACCGCTCGGCTTACGCAGTATTTT. It specifies CASSPWTARLTQYF.

This chain uses TRBV18 with TRBJ2-7, with TRBD1 as a possible D gene (6 bases). The CDR3 covers 14 residues. The germline V and J ends were trimmed by 4 bases and 7 bases, with 17 bases remaining between them. From germline, CDR1 is KGHSH and CDR2 LQKENI. This chain's CDR3 is CASSQDSLRGEQYF. The CDR3, as DNA: TGTGCCAGCTCACAGGACAGCCTCCGGGGAGAGCAGTACTTC. The full variable domain, its missing parts supplied by reference TRBV18 and TRBJ2-7, is NAGVMQNPRHLVRRRGQEARLRCSPMKGHSHVYWYRQLPEEGLKFMVYLQKENIIDESGMPKERFSAEFPKEGPSILRIQQVVRGDSAAYFCASSQDSLRGEQYFGPGTRLTVT.

The chain couples TRBV9 to TRBJ2-3; 7 bases fit TRBD1. Germline-derived CDR1 and CDR2 are SGDLS and YYNGEE. V lost 4 bases and J lost 6; bases outside the gene matches: 8. The CDR3 covers 14 residues. CDR3 sequence (DNA): TGTGCCAGCAGCCGGGACAGCACAGGGGATACGCAGTATTTT. Protein: CASSRDSTGDTQYF.

The chain uses TRBV5-6 and TRBJ2-1; 12 nucleotides line up with TRBD2. CDR1 is SGHDT and CDR2 is YYEEEE in the germline V gene. J was trimmed by 1 base and V by 2 bases; bases with no gene match: 7. The CDR3 has 18 amino acids. The CDR3 DNA sequence: TGTGCCAGCAGCTTCGCGGCACTAGCGGGAGGATCCTACAATGAGCAGTTCTTC. Protein sequence: CASSFAALAGGSYNEQFF.